This T cell receptor (beta chain) derives from a study of T cell responses to AZD1222 COVID-19 vaccine. Whole-study findings and limits: A rise in Spike-specific TCR breadth and depth followed two AZD1222 doses. The donors showed a predominance of white British ancestry and of females, with possible underestimation of clonal diversity.

This CDR3 contains 15 residues. Unmatched junction bases numbered 5, after V lost 4 bases and J lost 5 bases. The germline gives CDR1 MDHEN, CDR2 SYDVKM. Concerning this clone: Its antigen is unknown.

Assay: immunoSEQ multiplex PCR; the TCRdb copy retains only in-frame clones and omits some. The sample records about 190,000 clones, 85% to 95% being singletons. This chain connects TRBV28 to TRBJ2-3, with 11 nucleotides matching TRBD2. The receptor was isolated from an adult in good health. The sample here was peripheral blood, taken on day 0 of AZD1222 vaccination. CDR3 nucleotide sequence: TGTGCCAGCAGTTCTAGCGGGAGGTCGGGAGATACGCAGTATTTT. It encodes CASSSSGRSGDTQYF.